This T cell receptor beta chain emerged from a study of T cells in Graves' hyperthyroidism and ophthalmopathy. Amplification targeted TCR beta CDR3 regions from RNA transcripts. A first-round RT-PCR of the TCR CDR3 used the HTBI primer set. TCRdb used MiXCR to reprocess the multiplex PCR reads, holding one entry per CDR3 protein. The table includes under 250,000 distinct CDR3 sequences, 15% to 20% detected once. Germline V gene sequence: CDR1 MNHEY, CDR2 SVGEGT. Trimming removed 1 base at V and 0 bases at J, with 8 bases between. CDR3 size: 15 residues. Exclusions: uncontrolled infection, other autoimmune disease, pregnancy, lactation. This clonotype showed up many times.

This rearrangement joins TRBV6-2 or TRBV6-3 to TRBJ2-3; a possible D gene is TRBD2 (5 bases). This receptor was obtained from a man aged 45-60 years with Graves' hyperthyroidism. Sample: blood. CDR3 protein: CASSYLRASTDTQYF. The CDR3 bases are TGTGCCAGCAGTTACTTGCGGGCTAGCACAGATACGCAGTATTTT.